This T cell receptor (beta chain) was obtained from a study of post-analysis software for immune sequencing data. The overall study: The disease courses spanned relapsing-remitting, secondary progressive and progressive-relapsing forms of multiple sclerosis. Whole-study results and caveats: In patients, five or six TRBV segments were more frequent than in controls, with TRBV5-6, TRBV5-1 and TRBV20-1 among them.

The TCR beta cDNA libraries contained unique molecular identifiers. TCRdb fed the PCR reads into MiXCR, producing one record per CDR3 protein. Of approximately 440,000 distinct CDR3 sequences listed, roughly 45% are singletons. The CDR3 runs 14 residues. The V gene's germline CDR1 is DFQATT and CDR2 SNEGSKA (reference sequence). Trimming left V 3 bases short and J 2 bases short, with 13 bases between. Worth noting for this clonotype: Its antigen is currently unknown.

The sequenced sample was blood. This receptor was taken from a girl aged 5-17 years with multiple sclerosis. The chain links TRBV20-1 to TRBJ2-5; TRBD2 might be the D (5 bases). The CDR3 sequence: CSASLWGDQETQYF. CDR3 coding DNA: TGCAGTGCTAGTTTATGGGGAGATCAAGAGACCCAGTACTTC.